Following are 5 T cell receptor beta chains from one sample sequenced in a study of blood T cell repertoires in COVID-19. The repertoire was sequenced with immunoSEQ multiplex PCR; TCRdb's copy has only in-frame clones and lacks some. The sample records 200,000 to 250,000 clones, about 88% being singletons. Sequences were obtained from peripheral blood. These TCRs come from an older woman with active or convalescent COVID-19.

The chain has TRBV3-1 (or the pseudogene TRBV3-2) and TRBJ2-2, with 8 nucleotides matching TRBD2. Germline CDR1 LGHDT, CDR2 YNNKEL (reference sequence). V was clipped by 8 bases and J by 7 bases; unmatched bases: 21. This CDR3 contains 18 residues. The CDR3 DNA follows: TGTGCCAGCTCCCCAACGGGAGGGAGGGTGTTCTACCACGGGGAGCTGTTTTTT. The encoded protein is CASSPTGGRVFYHGELFF.

The chain uses TRBV6-2 or TRBV6-3 and TRBJ2-7; 9 bases align to TRBD2. The CDR3 is made up of 14 amino acids. The germline V gene has CDR1 MNHEY and CDR2 SVGEGT. After removal of 4 bases from V and 3 bases from J, the junction contained 4 bases not matched to a gene. The CDR3 DNA reads TGTGCCAGCAGTTCCCGAGCGGGGGGCTACGAGCAGTACTTC. This sequence encodes CASSSRAGGYEQYF.

This clone was found once. This rearrangement joins TRBV6-5 to TRBJ2-2; D perhaps matches TRBD1 (5 bases). Trimming took off 2 bases at V and 0 bases at J, with 7 bases between the two ends. This CDR3 region has 15 residues. CDR1 is MNHEY, CDR2 SVGAGI, per germline. CDR3 region: CASSYRTPNTGELFF. The DNA for the CDR3 is TGTGCCAGCAGTTACAGGACACCGAACACCGGGGAGCTGTTTTTT.

The genes are TRBV5-1 and TRBJ1-1, with 9 nucleotides matching TRBD1. In germline, CDR1 is SGHRS, CDR2 YFSETQ. Unmatched junction bases numbered 4, after V lost 5 bases and J lost 2 bases. This CDR3 comprises 14 residues. DNA of the CDR3: TGCGCCAGCAGGAAAACAGGGGGCAACACTGAAGCTTTCTTT. Residues: CASRKTGGNTEAFF.

The chain links TRBV27 to TRBJ1-4; possibly TRBD1 for D (5 bases). The CDR3 has 14 residues. The germline V and J ends were trimmed by 3 bases and 7 bases, with 12 bases remaining between them. Germline values: CDR1 MNHEY, CDR2 SMNVEV (reference sequence). CDR3 loop: CASSFRGGREKLFF. CDR3 coding DNA: TGTGCCAGCAGTTTTAGGGGAGGTCGTGAAAAACTGTTTTTT.